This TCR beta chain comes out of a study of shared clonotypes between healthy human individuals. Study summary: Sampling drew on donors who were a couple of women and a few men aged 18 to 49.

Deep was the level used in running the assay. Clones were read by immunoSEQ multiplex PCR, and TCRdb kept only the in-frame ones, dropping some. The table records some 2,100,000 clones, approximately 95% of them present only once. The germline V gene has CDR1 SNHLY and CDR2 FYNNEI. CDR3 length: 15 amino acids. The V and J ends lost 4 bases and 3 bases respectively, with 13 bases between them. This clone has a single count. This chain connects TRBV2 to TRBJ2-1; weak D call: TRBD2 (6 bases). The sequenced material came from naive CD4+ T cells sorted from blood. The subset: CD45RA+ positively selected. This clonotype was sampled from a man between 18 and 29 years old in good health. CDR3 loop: CASSVLRLVYNEQFF. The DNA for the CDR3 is TGTGCCAGCAGTGTCTTGAGACTAGTCTACAATGAGCAGTTCTTC.